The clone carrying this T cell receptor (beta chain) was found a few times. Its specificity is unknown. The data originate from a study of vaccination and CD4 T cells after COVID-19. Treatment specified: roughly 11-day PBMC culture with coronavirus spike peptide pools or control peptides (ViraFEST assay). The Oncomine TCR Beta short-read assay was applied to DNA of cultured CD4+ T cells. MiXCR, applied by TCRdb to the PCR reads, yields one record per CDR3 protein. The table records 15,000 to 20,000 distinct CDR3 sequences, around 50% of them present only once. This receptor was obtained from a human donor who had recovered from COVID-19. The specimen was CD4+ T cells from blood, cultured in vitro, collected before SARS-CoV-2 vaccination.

This CDR3 is CSADSPGGETQYF. Written as DNA, the CDR3 is TGCAGTGCTGACTCCCCGGGGGGTGAGACCCAGTACTTC. The chain uses TRBV20-1 and TRBJ2-5, with 7 bases matching TRBD2. The V gene's germline CDR1 is DFQATT and CDR2 SNEGSKA (reference sequence). CDR3 length: 13 amino acids. The V segment lost 5 bases and the J segment 5 bases; nucleotides outside the gene matches: 8.